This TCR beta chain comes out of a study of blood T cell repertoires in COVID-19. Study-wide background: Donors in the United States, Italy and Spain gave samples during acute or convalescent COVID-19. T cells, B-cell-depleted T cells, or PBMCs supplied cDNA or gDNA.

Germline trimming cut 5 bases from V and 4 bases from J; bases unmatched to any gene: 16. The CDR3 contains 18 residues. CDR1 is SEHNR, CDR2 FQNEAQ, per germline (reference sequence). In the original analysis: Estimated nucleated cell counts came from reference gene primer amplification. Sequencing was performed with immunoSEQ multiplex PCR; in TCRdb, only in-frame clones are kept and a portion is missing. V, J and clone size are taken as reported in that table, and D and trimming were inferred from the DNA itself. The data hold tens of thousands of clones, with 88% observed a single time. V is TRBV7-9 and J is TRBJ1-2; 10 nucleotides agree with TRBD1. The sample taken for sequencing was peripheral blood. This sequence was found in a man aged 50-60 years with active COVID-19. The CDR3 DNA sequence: TGTGCCAGCAGCACCCAATCCGGGACAGGGGATTTCTCCTATGGCTACACCTTC. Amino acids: CASSTQSGTGDFSYGYTF. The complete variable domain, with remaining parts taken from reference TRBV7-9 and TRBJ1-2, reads DTGVSQNPRHKITKRGQNVTFRCDPISEHNRLYWYRQTLGQGPEFLTYFQNEAQLEKSRLLSDRFSAERPKGSFSTLEIQRTEQGDSAMYLCASSTQSGTGDFSYGYTFGSGTRLTVV.